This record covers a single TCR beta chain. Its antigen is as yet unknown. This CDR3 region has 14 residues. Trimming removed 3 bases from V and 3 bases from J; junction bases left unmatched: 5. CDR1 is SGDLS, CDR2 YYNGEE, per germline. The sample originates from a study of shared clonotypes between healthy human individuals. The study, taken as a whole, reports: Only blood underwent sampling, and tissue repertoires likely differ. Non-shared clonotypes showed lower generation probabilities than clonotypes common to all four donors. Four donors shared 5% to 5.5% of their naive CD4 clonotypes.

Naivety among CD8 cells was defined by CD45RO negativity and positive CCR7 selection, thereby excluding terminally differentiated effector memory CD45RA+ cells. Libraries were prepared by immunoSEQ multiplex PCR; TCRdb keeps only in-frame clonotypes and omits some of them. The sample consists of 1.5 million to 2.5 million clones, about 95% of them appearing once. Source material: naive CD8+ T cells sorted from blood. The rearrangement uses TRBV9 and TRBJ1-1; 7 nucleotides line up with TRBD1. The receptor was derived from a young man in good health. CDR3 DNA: TGTGCCAGCAGCGAAAATACAGGGGACACTGAAGCTTTCTTT. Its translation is CASSENTGDTEAFF.